The clone carrying this T cell receptor (beta chain) showed up many times. The antigen is unknown. TCRdb reanalysed the RT-PCR reads using MiXCR and keeps one entry per CDR3 protein. Counted here are over 800,000 distinct CDR3 sequences, 21% occurring once; the ten biggest clones make up about 9.4%. These data come from a study of response to subunit inactivated influenza vaccine. General study results and limits: With each seasonal influenza vaccination, the authors suggested, few new T cells are recruited.

CDR1 and CDR2 from the germline V gene are SQVTM and ANQGSEA. This CDR3 has 12 amino acids. Trimming stripped 6 bases from V and 6 bases from J, with 12 bases between. The sequence was obtained from a man aged 45-60 years who received an inactivated influenza vaccine. The rearrangement uses TRBV29-1 and TRBJ2-1; maybe TRBD2 (6 bases). Material: PBMCs from blood, obtained more than 4 days after vaccination. CDR3 residues: CSVPLAVNEQFF. CDR3 in DNA: TGCAGCGTCCCTTTAGCGGTCAATGAGCAGTTCTTC.